This entry is about one TCR beta chain. Antigen specificity is unknown. Produced via immunoSEQ multiplex PCR; TCRdb's table is partial and in-frame only. The sample lists roughly 1,100,000 clones; approximately 72% were seen once. The sample belongs to a study of shared clonotypes between healthy human individuals. Study-wide background: Plates per donor: three CD4 naive, three CD4 memory, two CD8 naive, one CD8 memory. Findings of the study overall: Generation probabilities of non-shared clonotypes were lower (relative to those shared by all four donors).

Trimming removed 6 bases from V and 7 bases from J, with 18 bases in between. Germline V gene sequence: CDR1 SNHLY, CDR2 FYNNEI. The CDR3 runs 15 residues. This clonotype was obtained from a man between 18 and 35 years old in good health. This chain joins TRBV2 and TRBJ2-2; the D gene is possibly TRBD1 (5 bases). Sequenced input: memory CD4+ T cells sorted from blood. Subset described: CD45RA-negative fraction. CDR3 sequence reads: CASSVQGGAVGELFF. The CDR3 DNA is TGTGCCAGCAGCGTTCAGGGCGGCGCGGTCGGGGAGCTGTTTTTT.